One and the same sample provided the 17 T cell receptor beta chains below, sequenced in a study of blood T cell repertoires in COVID-19. The data were produced by immunoSEQ multiplex PCR, yet TCRdb's version contains in-frame clones alone and is incomplete. The sample has 300,000 or so clones; 87% are singletons. Sequencing was carried out using PBMCs or T cells enriched from blood (not recorded which). Receptors were obtained from a woman aged 30 to 39 who had recovered from COVID-19.

The chain carries TRBV19 and TRBJ1-2; 8 nucleotides match TRBD1. The CDR3 length is 14 residues. J lost 4 bases, V lost 8 bases, and 9 bases had no gene match. Germline V gene sequence: CDR1 LNHDA, CDR2 SQIVND (reference sequence). The CDR3 reads CASLKTGTGYGYTF. The CDR3, as DNA: TGTGCCAGTCTGAAAACCGGGACAGGCTATGGCTACACCTTC.

The rearrangement uses TRBV7-8 and TRBJ1-6, with TRBD1 matching 10 bases. The length of the CDR3 is 14 residues. Trimming removed 4 bases from V and 8 bases from J; junction bases left unmatched: 2. The germline gives CDR1 SGHVS, CDR2 FQNEAQ. The CDR3 DNA is TGTGCCAGCAGCTCGGGACAGGGGTATTCACCCCTCCACTTT. The encoded protein is CASSSGQGYSPLHF.

V usage is TRBV18 and J usage is TRBJ2-5; D perhaps matches TRBD1 (6 bases). Trimming took 2 bases from V and 3 from J, leaving 10 bases between them. Germline assignment: CDR1 KGHSH and CDR2 LQKENI. There are 14 residues in the CDR3. The CDR3 bases are TGTGCCAGCTCACCATTGACAGGAGAAGAGACCCAGTACTTC. As protein: CASSPLTGEETQYF.

The rearrangement links TRBV27 to TRBJ1-4; 9 nucleotides match TRBD1. CDR1 is MNHEY, CDR2 SMNVEV, per germline (reference sequence). V shed 6 bases and J 8 bases; nucleotides not matched to a gene: 7. The CDR3 is 14 amino acids. CDR3 nucleotide sequence: TGTGCCAGCAGCTATCCGGGACAGGGCGAAAAACTGTTTTTT. It encodes CASSYPGQGEKLFF.

The chain has TRBV27 and TRBJ2-5; D might be TRBD2 (6 bases). CDR3 length: 15 residues. Germline CDR1 and CDR2: MNHEY and SMNVEV (reference sequence). V shed 5 bases and J shed 8 bases, with 21 bases lying between them. The CDR3 is CASSAAAAGTGTQYF. The CDR3, as DNA: TGTGCCAGCAGTGCCGCAGCGGCGGGGACCGGAACCCAGTACTTC.

The J gene is TRBJ2-5, the V gene TRBV5-4, with a tentative D call TRBD1 (5 bases). The germline CDR1 and CDR2 sequences are SGHNT and YYREEE (reference sequence). V gave up 1 base and J gave up 5 bases, with 12 bases separating them. This CDR3 comprises 14 residues. CDR3 residues: CASSLLGVGETQYF. CDR3 nucleotides: TGTGCCAGCAGCTTGTTAGGGGTCGGCGAGACCCAGTACTTC.

V and J are TRBV21-1 and TRBJ1-5. TRBV21-1 is a pseudogene locus. CDR3 length: 15 amino acids. The CDR3 DNA reads as TGTGCCAGCAGCACCGGGGATACTTTCAATCAGCCCCAGCATTTT. It codes for CASSTGDTFNQPQHF.

A few counts support this clone. This rearrangement joins TRBV6-2 or TRBV6-3 to TRBJ1-1; TRBD1 aligns across 9 bases. CDR3 length equals 17 residues. V lost 5 bases to trimming and J lost 5 bases; unmatched junction nucleotides: 15. The germline gives CDR1 MNHEY, CDR2 SVGEGT. CDR3 bases: TGTGCCAGCAGTACCATGGCCGGGACAGGGTCGAAGACTGAAGCTTTCTTT. Encoded protein: CASSTMAGTGSKTEAFF.

The gene calls are TRBV30 and TRBJ1-4; 9 nucleotides match TRBD1. CDR1 GTSNPN and CDR2 SVGIG come from the germline V gene (reference sequence). The CDR3 runs to 14 residues. With V trimmed by 3 bases and J by 6 bases, 5 bases remained unmatched. CDR3 sequence: CAWSRTGAHEKLFF. For the CDR3, the DNA is TGTGCCTGGAGCCGGACAGGGGCACATGAAAAACTGTTTTTT. The variable domain in full, with the rest retrieved from reference TRBV30 and TRBJ1-4, is SQTIHQWPATLVQPVGSPLSLECTVEGTSNPNLYWYRQAAGRGLQLLFYSVGIGQISSEVPQNLSASRPQDRQFILSSKKLLLSDSGFYLCAWSRTGAHEKLFFGSGTQLSVL.

This clone was seen only once. This may be a read error: a much more frequent sequence differs by one nucleotide. This rearrangement joins TRBV2 to TRBJ1-1; weak D call: TRBD1 (6 bases). The CDR3 extends over 11 amino acids. Trimming shortened V by 5 bases and J by 5 bases, and 6 bases separated the two germline ends. Per the germline V gene, CDR1 is SNHLY and CDR2 is FYNNEI. The CDR3 reads CASSQGTEAFF. The CDR3, as DNA: TGTGCCAGCAGTCAGGGGACTGAAGCTTTCTTT.

The rearrangement uses TRBV15 and TRBJ2-5; tentative D call: TRBD2 (6 bases). The germline gives CDR1 LNHNV, CDR2 YYDKDF (reference sequence). The CDR3 loop spans 16 amino acids. Trimming shortened V by 5 bases and J by 6 bases, and 22 bases separated the two germline ends. Written as DNA, the CDR3 is TGTGCCACCAGCGACGAGCGCCTAGCGACGTGGCAGACCCAGTACTTC. Translating gives CATSDERLATWQTQYF.

The genes are TRBV27 and TRBJ2-2, with a possible D match to TRBD2 (5 bases). The CDR3 contains 13 residues. Per germline, CDR1 MNHEY and CDR2 SMNVEV (reference sequence). V was pared by 5 bases and J by 9 bases, with 13 bases between. CDR3 DNA sequence: TGTGCCAGCAGTCCCGGACTTACCCGGGAGCTGTTTTTT. Its protein is CASSPGLTRELFF.

V gene TRBV27 combines with J gene TRBJ1-4; 9 nucleotides line up with TRBD1. Germline lookup yields CDR1 MNHEY and CDR2 SMNVEV (reference sequence). CDR3 length: 18 residues. J gave up 10 bases and V 4 bases, and 19 bases lay outside the gene matches. CDR3 DNA: TGTGCCAGCAGTTCACAGGGGGCCGACGGAACCCCTTCTGGAAAACTGTTTTTT. This codes for CASSSQGADGTPSGKLFF.

The gene calls are TRBV30 and TRBJ2-7; possible D gene TRBD1, 7 bases. CDR1 is GTSNPN, CDR2 SVGIG, per germline (reference sequence). Trimming left V 2 bases short and J 5 bases short, with 13 bases between. The CDR3 loop spans 13 amino acids. CDR3 bases: TGTGCCTGGAGTTTGGCAGGGGGGAACGAGCAGTACTTC. Translation: CAWSLAGGNEQYF.

The rearrangement joins TRBV18 to TRBJ1-1; 7 nucleotides line up with TRBD1. Unmatched junction bases numbered 9, after V lost 5 bases and J lost 3 bases. CDR3 length equals 15 residues. The germline V gene encodes CDR1 KGHSH and CDR2 LQKENI. The CDR3 reads CASSVGQRGYTEAFF. CDR3 DNA sequence: TGTGCCAGCTCAGTGGGACAGAGAGGTTACACTGAAGCTTTCTTT.

The chain couples TRBV5-1 to TRBJ1-3; D gene ambiguous. Trimming shortened V by 0 bases and J by 0 bases, and 7 bases separated the two germline ends. The CDR3 has 15 amino acids. Looked up from germline, CDR1 is SGHRS and CDR2 is YFSETQ. The CDR3 nucleotides read TGCGCCAGCAGCTTGGACCAGAACTCTGGAAACACCATATATTTT. Protein: CASSLDQNSGNTIYF.

V and J are TRBV6-2 or TRBV6-3 and TRBJ2-2; possibly TRBD1 for D (6 bases). V lost 6 bases and J 1 base, leaving 12 bases between the germline ends. The CDR3 length is 15 residues. Looked up from germline, CDR1 is MNHEY and CDR2 is SVGEGT. CDR3: CASSRTEVNTGELFF. The CDR3 DNA reads TGTGCCAGCAGCCGGACAGAAGTGAACACCGGGGAGCTGTTTTTT.